Here is one T cell receptor beta chain with its context. Its antigen is as yet unknown. Libraries were prepared by immunoSEQ multiplex PCR; TCRdb keeps only in-frame clonotypes and omits some of them. The top ten clones hold about 2.2% of a sample with about 32,000 clones, more than 70% of them seen once. Time point reported: week 47, end of study. The content of each vaccine dose was 300 ug of mutant IDH1 20-mer peptide, and topical imiquimod accompanied it. In weeks 1, 3, 5, 7, 11, 15, 19 and 23, patients were vaccinated. The CDR3 totals 16 residues. Germline V gene sequence: CDR1 SEHNR, CDR2 FQNEAQ (reference sequence). V was clipped by 1 base and J by 10 bases, with 20 bases between them. These data belong to a study of a mutant IDH1 vaccine in newly diagnosed glioma. Whole-study context: The initiation of vaccination occurred 4-6 weeks after radiotherapy alone, or with temozolomide cycles. Sex distribution of treated patients was around 62% male and 37.5% female; mean age was 40.4 years. The study, taken as a whole, reports: Across multiple MHC alleles, 93.3% of patients had vaccine-induced responses.

The rearrangement links TRBV7-9 to TRBJ2-1, with D tentatively TRBD1 (6 bases). The receptor comes from a man aged 35 to 55 with glioma. This specimen consisted of PBMCs, obtained from a glioma patient whose treatment included an IDH1 peptide vaccine. The CDR3 region has the DNA TGTGCCAGCAGCTTAGGAACAGGGTTCCCTGCTGGGGAGCAGTTCTTC. Translation: CASSLGTGFPAGEQFF.